Listed here are 10 T cell receptor beta chains from one sample, sequenced in a study of blood T cell repertoires in COVID-19 (dated by TCRdb to 2018 to 2021). Receptor libraries were prepared by the immunoSEQ multiplex PCR assay. TCRdb took this table from immuneACCESS and kept in-frame rearrangements with V and J called. Such tables lack part of the clones; where checked against another copy, unresolved V genes explain under half of the gap, and the rest is unexplained. A total of about 250,000 clones appear in this sample, 85% to 90% of them only once. The top ten clones comprise 8.8% of the sample. The sequenced sample consisted of PBMCs or T cells enriched from blood (not recorded which). These TCRs come from a man aged 40-49 years who had recovered from COVID-19.

V is TRBV5-8 and J is TRBJ2-2; D is uncertain. The CDR3 totals 16 residues. V dropped 6 bases and J dropped 5 bases, with 20 bases sitting between them. The germline CDR1 and CDR2 sequences are SGHTS and YDEGEE. Here the CDR3 DNA reads TGTGCCAGCATCCAACAACCCCTGACTGGGACCGGGGAGCTGTTTTTT. It specifies CASIQQPLTGTGELFF.

This clone showed up just once. The genes are TRBV19 and TRBJ1-5; 11 bases are shared with TRBD1. The V segment lost 8 bases and the J segment 6 bases; nucleotides outside the gene matches: 3. In germline, CDR1 is LNHDA, CDR2 SQIVND (reference sequence). CDR3 length equals 13 residues. DNA of the CDR3: TGTGCCAGTTGGACAGGGGGCTCTCAGCCCCAGCATTTT. This translates into CASWTGGSQPQHF.

The chain joins TRBV27 to TRBJ1-5, with D possibly TRBD1 on 6 matching bases. V gave up 9 bases and J gave up 0 bases, with 15 bases separating them. The germline V gene has CDR1 MNHEY and CDR2 SMNVEV (reference sequence). The CDR3 contains 15 residues. The chain's CDR3 is CASRIQGYSNQPQHF. CDR3 in DNA: TGTGCCAGTCGAATTCAGGGGTATAGCAATCAGCCCCAGCATTTT.

The chain combines TRBV5-4 with TRBJ2-7; 7 positions agree with TRBD1. Trimming at V came to 4 bases and at J to 2 bases, leaving 9 bases not matched to a gene. Germline loops: CDR1 SGHNT, CDR2 YYREEE (reference sequence). The CDR3 sequence is 15 residues long. The CDR3, as DNA: TGTGCCAGCAGCCCCGGGACAGCAGAGACCTACGAGCAGTACTTC. Translating gives CASSPGTAETYEQYF. Complete variable domain (other parts from reference TRBV5-4 and TRBJ2-7): ETGVTQSPTHLIKTRGQQVTLRCSSQSGHNTVSWYQQALGQGPQFIFQYYREEENGRGNFPPRFSGLQFPNYSSELNVNALELDDSALYLCASSPGTAETYEQYFGPGTRLTVT.

The chain is built from TRBV7-8 and TRBJ1-4, with D tentatively TRBD1 (5 bases). Germline loops: CDR1 SGHVS, CDR2 FQNEAQ. The V and J ends lost 6 bases and 4 bases respectively, with 18 bases between them. This CDR3 is 16 amino acids long. The CDR3 DNA is TGTGCCAGCAGTTCCCTCCGCAGGGTTATTAATGAAAAACTGTTTTTT. It translates to CASSSLRRVINEKLFF.

The V gene is TRBV15, the J gene TRBJ2-7, with 7 bases fitting TRBD2. The CDR3 is made up of 16 amino acids. The trim removed 6 bases at V and 0 bases at J, leaving 11 bases unmatched. Germline lookup yields CDR1 LNHNV and CDR2 YYDKDF (reference sequence). For the CDR3, the DNA is TGTGCCACCAGGTCAGGGACTACCGTAAGCTCCTACGAGCAGTACTTC. This encodes CATRSGTTVSSYEQYF. Drawing the rest from reference TRBV15 and TRBJ2-7, the complete variable domain is DAMVIQNPRYQVTQFGKPVTLSCSQTLNHNVMYWYQQKSSQAPKLLFHYYDKDFNNEADTPDNFQSRRPNTSFCFLDIRSPGLGDTAMYLCATRSGTTVSSYEQYFGPGTRLTVT.

The rearrangement joins TRBV27 to TRBJ2-7; 7 bases match TRBD1. The V gene's germline CDR1 is MNHEY and CDR2 SMNVEV (reference sequence). The CDR3 extends over 19 amino acids. Trimming removed 2 bases from V and 6 bases from J; junction bases left unmatched: 22. For the CDR3, the DNA is TGTGCCAGCAGTTTAAAGGGTTTGGGGTATTACAGGGGACCCAGCGAGCAGTACTTC. Translated, it gives CASSLKGLGYYRGPSEQYF.

The V gene is TRBV19, the J gene TRBJ2-7; 7 nucleotides line up with TRBD2. CDR1 is LNHDA and CDR2 is SQIVND in the germline V gene (reference sequence). The CDR3 consists of 14 residues. After removal of 8 bases from V and 6 bases from J, the junction contained 13 bases not matched to a gene. DNA for the CDR3: TGTGCCAGTGGGAGAGCGGGGCTAGGAGGCGAGCAGTACTTC. Its protein is CASGRAGLGGEQYF.

V usage is TRBV19 and J usage is TRBJ1-2, with TRBD1 matching over 12 bases. Germline CDR1 reads LNHDA; CDR2 reads SQIVND (reference sequence). The V segment lost 7 bases and the J segment 5 bases; nucleotides outside the gene matches: 8. This CDR3 region has 15 residues. The CDR3 DNA reads as TGTGCCAGTATACGGGACAGGGGGCAAGGTTATGGCTACACCTTC. Its protein is CASIRDRGQGYGYTF.

The chain combines TRBV11-2 with TRBJ2-1; TRBD2 matches 8 bases. The germline V gene encodes CDR1 SGHAT and CDR2 FQNNGV. The CDR3 loop spans 14 amino acids. Unmatched junction bases numbered 10, after V lost 9 bases and J lost 6 bases. The CDR3 loop reads CASQSGGPSNEQFF. CDR3 nucleotide sequence: TGTGCCAGTCAATCGGGAGGGCCGAGCAATGAGCAGTTCTTC.